The entry below gives a single T cell receptor (beta chain) sequence along with its context. Per the germline V gene, CDR1 is ENHRY and CDR2 is SYGVKD. The CDR3 extends over 20 amino acids. V shed 0 bases, J shed 1 base, and the junction held 7 bases outside the gene matches. This sample is drawn from a study of blood T cell repertoires in COVID-19. Study-level information: Material from acute and convalescent COVID-19 was sourced from the United States, Italy and Spain.

Authors' analysis steps: Nucleated cell counts were estimated from reference gene primer amplification. Sequencing used immunoSEQ multiplex PCR; TCRdb keeps in-frame clones, though not all of them. Clone size and the V and J calls come from that table; the DNA yielded D and trimming. This table holds 150,000 to 190,000 clones, about 80% found once. The rearrangement uses TRBV10-3 and TRBJ2-1, with 15 nucleotides matching TRBD2. The sequenced material came from PBMCs or T cells enriched from blood (not recorded which). The TCR sequence derives from a man aged 45-65 years who had recovered from COVID-19. CDR3 sequence (DNA): TGTGCCATCAGTGAGTCTGTTGGACTAGCGGGGGGGCTTTCCTACAATGAGCAGTTCTTC. Its protein product is CAISESVGLAGGLSYNEQFF.